This T cell receptor (beta chain) was captured in a study of blood T cell repertoires in COVID-19. Study-wide context: Samples representing acute and convalescent COVID-19 were sourced from the United States, Italy and Spain. T cells, B-cell-depleted T cells, or PBMCs supplied cDNA or gDNA.

Germline loops: CDR1 SGHTA, CDR2 FQGNSA. The germline V and J ends were trimmed by 1 base and 2 bases, with 12 bases remaining between them. The CDR3 contains 17 residues. Per the original data handling: Amplification of reference gene primers provided the estimated nucleated cell counts. Assay: immunoSEQ multiplex PCR; the TCRdb copy retains only in-frame clones and omits some. That table is the source of V, J and clone size, and D and trimming were worked out from the DNA. This table holds 180,000 or so clones, around 90% found once. The rearrangement uses TRBV7-2 and TRBJ2-6; tentative D call: TRBD2 (6 bases). Input material: peripheral blood. This receptor was identified in a woman aged 50 to 60 with acute or convalescent COVID-19. The CDR3 protein is CASSLVGWGAGANVLTF. CDR3 nucleotide sequence: TGTGCCAGCAGCTTAGTGGGATGGGGGGCTGGGGCCAACGTCCTGACTTTC.